These T cell receptor beta chains were read from a single sample in a study of T cell clonotyping in hematopoietic cell transplantation. The data were produced by immunoSEQ multiplex PCR, yet TCRdb's version contains in-frame clones alone and is incomplete. The sample records roughly 12,000 clones, 75% to 95% being singletons. The sequenced sample consisted of peripheral blood mononuclear cells. The receptors were gathered from a woman in her forties or fifties in good health. Some clones in this sample may be carry-over from other donors' samples. Both conserved end residues are part of each CDR3. The D gene is left open where the match is weak. Clone size is not always given. Where it is, it says once, few, many or a class for expanded clones.

d_gene	j_gene	v_gene	abundance	CDR3aa
TRBD2	TRBJ2-2	TRBV27	.	CASSLAGGRITGELFF
TRBD1	TRBJ2-1	TRBV29-1	.	CSVDEEAGTGVDNEQFF
TRBD1	TRBJ2-2	TRBV7-3	.	CASSSRQGISGELFF
.	TRBJ1-1	TRBV28	.	CASSLLRDNAEAFF
.	TRBJ1-1	TRBV30	.	CAWSEWTNTEAFF
.	TRBJ2-6	TRBV4-2	.	CASSQSGTPNSGANVLTF
.	TRBJ1-1	TRBV30	.	CAWSRGAPNLNTEAFF
.	TRBJ2-5	TRBV7-2	.	CASSRGKGETQYF
.	TRBJ2-2	TRBV19	.	CASRSARGLFNGELFF
.	TRBJ1-3	TRBV7-9	.	CASSLADNSGNTIYF
.	TRBJ1-1	TRBV4-2	once	CASSQDRRGNTEAFF
.	TRBJ1-6	TRBV7-2	.	CASSYGTSYNSPLHF
.	TRBJ1-2	TRBV7-2	.	CASSFLGVVPGYTF
.	TRBJ1-1	TRBV5-8	.	CASSWTPAASGEAFF
.	TRBJ2-7	TRBV2	.	CASSEPFTYEQYF
.	TRBJ1-1	TRBV25-1	.	CASSPHNTEAFF
.	TRBJ1-2	TRBV6-5	.	CASSYERGRDGYGYTF
TRBD1	TRBJ1-1	TRBV7-9	.	CASSITGGRGTEAFF